This entry is about one TCR beta chain. This sample is part of a study of blood T cell repertoires in COVID-19. Looking at the study overall: Samples came from the United States, Italy and Spain, spanning acute and convalescent COVID-19. From T cells, B-cell-depleted T cells, or PBMCs came the material, which was cDNA or gDNA.

Original methodology: Quantification of nucleated cells was approximated via reference gene primer amplification. Using immunoSEQ multiplex PCR, the repertoire was profiled, and TCRdb retains in-frame clones only, with some absent. V, J and clone size reflect that table, while D and trimming were determined from the DNA. The repertoire holds roughly 74,000 clones, with just under 85% as singletons. V shed 3 bases and J shed 4 bases, with 12 bases lying between them. The germline CDR1 and CDR2 sequences are LNHDA and SQIVND (reference sequence). The CDR3 is 15 residues long. Material for sequencing was peripheral blood. The clonotype was recovered from a man in his sixties or seventies with acute or convalescent COVID-19. The chain recombines TRBV19 with TRBJ2-2, with a tentative D call TRBD1 (6 bases). Here the CDR3 reads CASSIHRAPTGELFF. CDR3 nucleotide sequence: TGTGCCAGTAGTATTCACAGGGCCCCCACCGGGGAGCTGTTTTTT.